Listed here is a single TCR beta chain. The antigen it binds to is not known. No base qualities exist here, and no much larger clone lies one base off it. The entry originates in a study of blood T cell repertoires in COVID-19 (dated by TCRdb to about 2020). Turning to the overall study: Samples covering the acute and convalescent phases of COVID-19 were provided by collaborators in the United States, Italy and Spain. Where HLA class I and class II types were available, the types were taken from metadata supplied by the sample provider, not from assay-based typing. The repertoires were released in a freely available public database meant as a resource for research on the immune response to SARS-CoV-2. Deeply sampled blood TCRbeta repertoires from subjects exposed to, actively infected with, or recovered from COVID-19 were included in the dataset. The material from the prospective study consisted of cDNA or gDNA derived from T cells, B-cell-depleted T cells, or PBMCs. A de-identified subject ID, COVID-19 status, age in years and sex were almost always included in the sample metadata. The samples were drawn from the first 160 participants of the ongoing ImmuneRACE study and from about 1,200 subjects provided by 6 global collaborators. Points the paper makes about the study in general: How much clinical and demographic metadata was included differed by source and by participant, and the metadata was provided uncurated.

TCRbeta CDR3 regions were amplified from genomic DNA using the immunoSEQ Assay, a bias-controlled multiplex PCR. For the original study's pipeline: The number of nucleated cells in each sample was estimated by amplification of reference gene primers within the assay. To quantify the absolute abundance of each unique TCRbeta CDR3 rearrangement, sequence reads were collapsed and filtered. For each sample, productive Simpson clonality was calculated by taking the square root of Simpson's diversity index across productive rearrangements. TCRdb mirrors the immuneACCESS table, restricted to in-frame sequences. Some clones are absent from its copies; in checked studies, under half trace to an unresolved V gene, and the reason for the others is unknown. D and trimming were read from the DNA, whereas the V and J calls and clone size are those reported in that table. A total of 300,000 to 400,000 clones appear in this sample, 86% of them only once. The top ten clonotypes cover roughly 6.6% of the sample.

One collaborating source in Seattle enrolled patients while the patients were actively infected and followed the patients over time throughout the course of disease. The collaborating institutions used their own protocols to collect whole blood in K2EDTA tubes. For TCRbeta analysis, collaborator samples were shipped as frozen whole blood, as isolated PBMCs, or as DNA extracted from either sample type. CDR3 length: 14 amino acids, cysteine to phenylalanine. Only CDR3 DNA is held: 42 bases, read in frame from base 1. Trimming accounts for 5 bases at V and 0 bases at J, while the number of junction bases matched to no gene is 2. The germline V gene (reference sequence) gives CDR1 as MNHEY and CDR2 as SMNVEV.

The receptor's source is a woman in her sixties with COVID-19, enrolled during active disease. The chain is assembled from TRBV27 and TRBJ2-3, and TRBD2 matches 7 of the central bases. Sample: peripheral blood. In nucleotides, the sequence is TGTGCCAGCAGTATGACTAGCAGCACAGATACGCAGTATTTT. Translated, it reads CASSMTSSTDTQYF.